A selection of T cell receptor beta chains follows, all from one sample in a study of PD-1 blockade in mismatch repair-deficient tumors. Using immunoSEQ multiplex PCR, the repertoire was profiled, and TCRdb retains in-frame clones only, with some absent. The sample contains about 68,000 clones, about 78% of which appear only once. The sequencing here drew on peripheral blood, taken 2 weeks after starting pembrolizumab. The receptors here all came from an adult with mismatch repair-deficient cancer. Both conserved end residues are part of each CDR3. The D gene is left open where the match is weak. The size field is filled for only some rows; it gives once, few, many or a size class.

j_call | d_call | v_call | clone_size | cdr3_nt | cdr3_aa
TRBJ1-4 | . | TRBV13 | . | TGTGCCAGCAGCCCCGGGACCCAAGTAAATGAAAAACTGTTTTTT | CASSPGTQVNEKLFF
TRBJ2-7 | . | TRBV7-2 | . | TGTGCCAGCAGTCCAGGGACCTACGAGCAGTACTTC | CASSPGTYEQYF
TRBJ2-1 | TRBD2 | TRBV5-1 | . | TGCGCCAGCAGCTTGAATGCGCGGGAGGGCGAGCAGTTCTTC | CASSLNAREGEQFF
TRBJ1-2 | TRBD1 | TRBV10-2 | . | TGCGCCAGCAGAGGGGACAGGCGCTTTGGGGTCTATGGCTACACCTTC | CASRGDRRFGVYGYTF
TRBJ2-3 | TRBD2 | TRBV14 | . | TGTGCCAGCAGCCAAGATACGGGCGGGAGGCCAAGCACAGATACGCAGTATTTT | CASSQDTGGRPSTDTQYF
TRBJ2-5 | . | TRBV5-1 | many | TGCGCCAGCAGCTTGGAACTAGCCCAAGAGACCCAGTACTTC | CASSLELAQETQYF
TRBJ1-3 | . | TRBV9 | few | TGTGCCAGCAGCCCCATACAGGGATCTGGAAACACCATATATTTT | CASSPIQGSGNTIYF
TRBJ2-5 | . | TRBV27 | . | TGTGCCAGCAGTAACAGGGCCCAAGAGACCCAGTACTTC | CASSNRAQETQYF
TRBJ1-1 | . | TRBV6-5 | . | TGTGCCAGCAGTAAGGGGACTGAAGCTTTCTTT | CASSKGTEAFF
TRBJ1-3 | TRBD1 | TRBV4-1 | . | TGCGCCAGCAGCCAAGGCGAGACAGGGCCAGGAAACACCATATATTTT | CASSQGETGPGNTIYF
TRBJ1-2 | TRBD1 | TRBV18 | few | TGTGCCAGCTCCGAAGGGACAGCGGTCTATGGCTACACCTTC | CASSEGTAVYGYTF
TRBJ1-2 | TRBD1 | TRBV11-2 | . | TGTGCCAGCAGCCTAGCGCAGGGACAGGGATATGGCTACACCTTC | CASSLAQGQGYGYTF
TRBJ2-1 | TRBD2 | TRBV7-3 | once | TGTGCCAGCAGCCCAAGAGGGACTACGGGGGATGAGCAGTTCTTC | CASSPRGTTGDEQFF
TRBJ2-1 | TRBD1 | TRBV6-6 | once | TGTGCCAGCACACACCGGGACAGGGCTAGTGAGCAGTTCTTC | CASTHRDRASEQFF
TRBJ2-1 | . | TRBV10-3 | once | TGTGCCATCAGTGAACTAAAAGCAGGTGAGCAGTTCTTC | CAISELKAGEQFF
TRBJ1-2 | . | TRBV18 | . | TGTGCCAGCTCACCCCGGGGTCGCGACTATGGCTACACCTTC | CASSPRGRDYGYTF
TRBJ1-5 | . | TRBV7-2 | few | TGTGCCAGCAGCTCCGGATCGGGGGGCAATCAGCCCCAGCATTTT | CASSSGSGGNQPQHF
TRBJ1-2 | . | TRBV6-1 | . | TGTGCCAGCAGTGAAGGGACAGCCTATGGCTACACCTTC | CASSEGTAYGYTF
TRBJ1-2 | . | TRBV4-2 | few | TGTGCCAGCATGGGGGGAGAGGTTTATGGCTACACCTTC | CASMGGEVYGYTF
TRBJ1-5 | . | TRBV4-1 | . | TGCGCCAGCAGCCAAGATCCGGACAGAAATCAGCCCCAGCATTTT | CASSQDPDRNQPQHF
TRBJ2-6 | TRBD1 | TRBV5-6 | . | TGTGCCAGCAGCTTGGTGACCGGGACAGCTGGGGCCAACGTCCTGACTTTC | CASSLVTGTAGANVLTF
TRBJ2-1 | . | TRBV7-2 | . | TGTGCCAGCAGCTTAAACCGTCGCGAGAGTGAGCAGTTCTTC | CASSLNRRESEQFF
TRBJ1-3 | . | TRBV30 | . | TGTGCCTGGAGGGCAGGGGCGCGGGGAAACACCATATATTTT | CAWRAGARGNTIYF
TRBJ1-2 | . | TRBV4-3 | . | TGCGCCAGCAGCCAAGCGCCGAGGGGTTATGGCTACACCTTC | CASSQAPRGYGYTF
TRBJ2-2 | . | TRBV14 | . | TGTGCCAGCAGCCAAGCCACCGGGGAGCTGTTTTTT | CASSQATGELFF
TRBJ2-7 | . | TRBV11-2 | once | TGTGCCAGCAGCTTATGGGGCCGGGGACCGGGTTCGGGGGAGCAGTACTTC | CASSLWGRGPGSGEQYF
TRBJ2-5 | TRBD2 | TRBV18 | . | TGTGCCAGCTCACCTAAATACCTTAGCGGGTCCCAAGAGACCCAGTACTTC | CASSPKYLSGSQETQYF
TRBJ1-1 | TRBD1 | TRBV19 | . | TGTGCCAGTAGTACAGGGGGAACAGGGGGATTGAACACTGAAGCTTTCTTT | CASSTGGTGGLNTEAFF
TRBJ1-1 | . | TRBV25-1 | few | TGTGCCAGCAGTGAATCCGGGACACCACGACGTAGCACTGAAGCTTTCTTT | CASSESGTPRRSTEAFF
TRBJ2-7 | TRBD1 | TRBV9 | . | TGTGCCAGCAGCCCCCCGGGACAGGGGCTTTACGAGCAGTACTTC | CASSPPGQGLYEQYF
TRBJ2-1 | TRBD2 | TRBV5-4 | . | TGTGCCAGCAGAACCGGGGGGGGGTACAATGAGCAGTTCTTC | CASRTGGGYNEQFF
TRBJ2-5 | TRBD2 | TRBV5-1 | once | TGCGCCAGCAGACCAGCGGGAGGTTCAGAGACCCAGTACTTC | CASRPAGGSETQYF
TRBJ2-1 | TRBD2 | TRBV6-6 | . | TGTGCCAGCACTCCGACTAGCGGGAGAAATGAGCAGTTCTTC | CASTPTSGRNEQFF
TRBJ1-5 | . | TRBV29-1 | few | TGCAGCGCCCAAAATGGGAATCAGCCCCAGCATTTT | CSAQNGNQPQHF
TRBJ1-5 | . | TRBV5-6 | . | TGTGCCAGCAGCTTGGGACAGTCTTATCAGCCCCAGCATTTT | CASSLGQSYQPQHF
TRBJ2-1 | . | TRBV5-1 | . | TGCGCCAGCAGTTTGGGCGGGAACAACAATGAGCAGTTCTTC | CASSLGGNNNEQFF
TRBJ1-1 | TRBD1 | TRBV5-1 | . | TGCGCCAGCCAAAAGAGGGGGCTTGACACTGAAGCTTTCTTT | CASQKRGLDTEAFF
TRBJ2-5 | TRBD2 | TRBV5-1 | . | TGCGCCAGCAGCGTAAGCGGGGGGAATATACAAGAGACCCAGTACTTC | CASSVSGGNIQETQYF
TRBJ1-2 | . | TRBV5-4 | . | TGTGCCAGCAGCTTGGAGGGGTATGGCTACACCTTC | CASSLEGYGYTF
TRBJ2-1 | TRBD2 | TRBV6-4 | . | TGTGCCAGCAGTGAAAGTGGACTAGGGGCCTCCGAGCAGTTCTTC | CASSESGLGASEQFF
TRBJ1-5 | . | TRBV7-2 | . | TGTGCCAGCAGCTTAAGGGGCTATAGCAATCAGCCCCAGCATTTT | CASSLRGYSNQPQHF
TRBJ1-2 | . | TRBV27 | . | TGTGCCAGCAGTTTAAAGCCGGGGGCATATGGCTACACCTTC | CASSLKPGAYGYTF
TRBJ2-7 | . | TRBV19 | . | TGTGCCAGTAGTACAGGACTTGAGCAGTACTTC | CASSTGLEQYF
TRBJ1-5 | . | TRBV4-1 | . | TGCGCCAGCAGCCAACTAATGGTGGTTGAGCCCCAGCATTTT | CASSQLMVVEPQHF
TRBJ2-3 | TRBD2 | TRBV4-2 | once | TGTGCCAGCAGCCAAGTTCCCGGGACTAGTGCAGATACGCAGTATTTT | CASSQVPGTSADTQYF
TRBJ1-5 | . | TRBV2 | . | TGTGCCAGCAGTGAAGAGGTTCAGCCCCAGCATTTT | CASSEEVQPQHF
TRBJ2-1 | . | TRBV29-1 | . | TGCAGCGTTAGGGCGGGTGAGCAGTTCTTC | CSVRAGEQFF
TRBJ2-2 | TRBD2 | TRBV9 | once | TGTGCCAGCAGCGCCTTTTTAGCGGGATCGAACACCGGGGAGCTGTTTTTT | CASSAFLAGSNTGELFF
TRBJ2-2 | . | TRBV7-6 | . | TGTGCCAGCAGCCCGACCCGGGCAAACACCGGGGAGCTGTTTTTT | CASSPTRANTGELFF
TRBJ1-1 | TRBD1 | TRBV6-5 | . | TGTGCCAGCAGTTTATGGACAGGGGGCTGGGCTTTCTTT | CASSLWTGGWAFF
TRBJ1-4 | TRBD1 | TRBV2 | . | TGTGCCAGCAGTGGAGCTGGGACAGCAGGTGAAAAACTGTTTTTT | CASSGAGTAGEKLFF
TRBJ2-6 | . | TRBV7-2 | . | TGTGCCAGCAGCCCATCAGGGGGGGCTGGTGGGGCCAACGTCCTGACTTTC | CASSPSGGAGGANVLTF
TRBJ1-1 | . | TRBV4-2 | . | TGTGCCAGCAGCCAAGAACCCGGAGTCAACACTGAAGCTTTCTTT | CASSQEPGVNTEAFF
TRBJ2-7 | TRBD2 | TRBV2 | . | TGTGCCAGCACAAACCCTGGACTAGCGGGGAACTACGAGCAGTACTTC | CASTNPGLAGNYEQYF
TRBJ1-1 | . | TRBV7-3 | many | TGTGCCAGCAGCTCCGGGACCCTGGGCACTGAAGCTTTCTTT | CASSSGTLGTEAFF
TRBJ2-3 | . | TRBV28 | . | TGTGCCAGCAGTTTATTTAGCGGAGACGCAGGGTGGGCAGATACGCAGTATTTT | CASSLFSGDAGWADTQYF
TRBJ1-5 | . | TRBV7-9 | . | TGTGCCAGCAGCTTCGAGGTCAATCAGCCCCAGCATTTT | CASSFEVNQPQHF
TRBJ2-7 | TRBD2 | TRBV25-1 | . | TGTGCCAGCAGTGAGGCCTTAGCGGGGCCCTACGAGCAGTACTTC | CASSEALAGPYEQYF
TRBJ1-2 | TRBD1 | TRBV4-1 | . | TGCGCCAGCAGCCCTAGGGCAGGGGGAAACTATGGCTACACCTTC | CASSPRAGGNYGYTF